This is a list of T cell receptor beta chains from one sample in a study of cytomegalovirus exposure and HLA in healthy donors. TCRdb keeps only in-frame clones here, not all; method: immunoSEQ multiplex PCR. The table includes more than 150,000 clones, about 84% detected once. What was sequenced was PBMCs. The receptor set was obtained from a man aged 45-65 years in good health and CMV-seronegative. The CDR3 runs from the conserved cysteine through the conserved F or W. The order of the fields is D gene, clone size, J gene, V gene, CDR3 protein, CDR3 DNA. The D gene is left open where the match is weak. Not every row has a clone size; where given, it reads once, few, many or a size class.

TRBD2,-,TRBJ2-3,TRBV7-2,CASSTSRGGRSTDTQYF,TGTGCCAGCAGCACCTCCCGGGGGGGGAGGAGCACAGATACGCAGTATTTT
-,-,TRBJ2-1,TRBV11-3,CASSLGGLDSEQFF,TGTGCCAGCAGCTTAGGGGGGCTCGATAGTGAGCAGTTCTTC
-,-,TRBJ2-5,TRBV14,CASLRDAETQYF,TGTGCCAGCCTCAGGGATGCAGAGACCCAGTACTTC
-,-,TRBJ2-3,TRBV2,CASRGQTTDTQYF,TGTGCCAGCAGAGGACAGACCACAGATACGCAGTATTTT
-,-,TRBJ2-7,TRBV6-5,CASSYPTGYEQYF,TGTGCCAGCAGTTACCCCACAGGGTACGAGCAGTACTTC
-,-,TRBJ2-5,TRBV7-9,CSSSFEGLETQYF,TGTTCCAGCAGCTTTGAGGGATTGGAGACCCAGTACTTC
-,-,TRBJ2-5,TRBV18,CASSSGLGETQYF,TGTGCCAGCTCATCGGGACTTGGGGAGACCCAGTACTTC
TRBD1,-,TRBJ1-6,TRBV6-5,CASSWDSFKSPLHF,TGTGCCAGCAGTTGGGACAGCTTCAAGTCACCCCTCCACTTT
-,-,TRBJ2-2,TRBV7-9,CASSPQRGGSNTGELFF,TGTGCCAGCAGCCCCCAGAGGGGGGGCAGTAACACCGGGGAGCTGTTTTTT
-,-,TRBJ2-1,TRBV7-9,CASSQELKSTSVEEQFF,TGTGCCAGCAGCCAAGAGCTTAAGTCGACATCGGTTGAGGAGCAGTTCTTC
-,-,TRBJ2-3,TRBV6-5,CASRTAGVDTQYF,TGTGCCAGCAGGACTGCAGGGGTAGATACGCAGTATTTT
TRBD1,-,TRBJ1-1,TRBV10-3,CAIRTGVRTEAFF,TGTGCCATCCGGACAGGGGTGAGGACTGAAGCTTTCTTT
-,few,TRBJ2-7,TRBV20-1,CSARSSYEQYF,TGCAGTGCTAGATCGTCCTACGAGCAGTACTTC
TRBD2,few,TRBJ2-1,TRBV5-1,CASSPQGLAGGQSSYNEQFF,TGCGCCAGCAGCCCCCAGGGACTAGCGGGGGGGCAAAGCTCCTACAATGAGCAGTTCTTC
-,few,TRBJ1-4,TRBV5-4,CASSLQDRATNEKLFF,TGTGCCAGCAGCCTCCAGGACAGAGCAACTAATGAAAAACTGTTTTTT
-,-,TRBJ2-7,TRBV19,CASSIGAAYYEQYF,TGTGCCAGTAGTATAGGGGCAGCCTACTACGAGCAGTACTTC
TRBD1,few,TRBJ1-5,TRBV7-9,CSSSLFTGGDHQPQHF,TGTTCCAGCAGCTTATTTACAGGGGGCGACCATCAGCCCCAGCATTTT
TRBD1,-,TRBJ2-5,TRBV7-9,CASSFTGGGETQYF,TGTGCCAGCAGCTTTACAGGGGGCGGGGAGACCCAGTACTTC
-,-,TRBJ1-6,TRBV6-5,CASSYSGIPHSPLHF,TGTGCCAGCAGTTACTCGGGCATCCCACATTCACCCCTCCACTTT
TRBD1,-,TRBJ1-4,TRBV4-1,CASSRFGQGKEEKLFF,TGCGCCAGCAGCCGATTTGGACAGGGCAAAGAGGAAAAACTGTTTTTT
TRBD2,-,TRBJ2-7,TRBV27,CASSLRGGISYEQYF,TGTGCCAGCAGTTTACGCGGGGGGATCTCCTACGAGCAGTACTTC
TRBD1,-,TRBJ2-1,TRBV19,CASSIGEGQGAPGEQFF,TGTGCCAGTAGTATAGGTGAGGGACAGGGGGCGCCGGGTGAGCAGTTCTTC
-,-,TRBJ1-3,TRBV9,CASSPFSSGNTIYF,TGTGCCAGCAGCCCGTTTAGCTCTGGAAACACCATATATTTT
TRBD1,many,TRBJ1-5,TRBV19,CASSDDRAQPQHF,TGTGCCAGTTCGGATGACAGGGCTCAGCCCCAGCATTTT
-,-,TRBJ2-5,TRBV7-3,CASSFRQRETQYF,TGTGCCAGCAGCTTCAGGCAGAGAGAGACCCAGTACTTC
-,-,TRBJ2-7,TRBV11-3,CASSYSHWAPYEQYF,TGTGCCAGCAGCTACTCTCACTGGGCCCCCTACGAGCAGTACTTC
TRBD2,-,TRBJ2-1,TRBV19,CASSILAGELSEQFF,TGTGCCAGTAGTATCCTAGCGGGGGAGCTCTCGGAGCAGTTCTTC
TRBD1,-,TRBJ2-1,TRBV30,CAWNWQGANEQFF,TGTGCCTGGAACTGGCAGGGGGCTAATGAGCAGTTCTTC
TRBD1,-,TRBJ1-2,TRBV2,CASSDLGQGYGYTF,TGTGCCAGCAGTGACCTGGGACAGGGCTATGGCTACACCTTC
-,-,TRBJ1-2,TRBV7-2,CASSLATGGTNYGYTF,TGTGCCAGCAGCTTAGCGACCGGGGGGACTAACTATGGCTACACCTTC
-,few,TRBJ1-5,TRBV10-1,CASSDDVTSNQPQHF,TGCGCCAGCAGTGATGATGTTACTTCTAATCAGCCCCAGCATTTT
-,-,TRBJ1-1,TRBV9,CASSARVGMNTEAFF,TGTGCCAGCAGCGCCAGGGTGGGGATGAACACTGAAGCTTTCTTT
TRBD2,-,TRBJ2-3,TRBV30,CACKQGLADTDTQYF,TGTGCCTGCAAACAGGGACTAGCGGACACAGATACGCAGTATTTT
-,-,TRBJ2-7,TRBV27,CASGDRSYPYEQYF,TGTGCCAGCGGCGACAGGAGCTATCCCTACGAGCAGTACTTC
TRBD1,-,TRBJ1-1,TRBV27,CASSLQSRDRASGEAFF,TGTGCCAGCAGTTTACAATCCCGGGACAGGGCGTCAGGGGAGGCTTTCTTT